The TCR beta chain under discussion was sequenced for a study of blood T cell repertoires in COVID-19. Study in general: PBMCs, B-cell-depleted T cells, or T cells were the source of the cDNA or gDNA that made up the material.

Authors' methods: By means of reference gene primer amplification, nucleated cell counts were estimated. Clones were sequenced by immunoSEQ multiplex PCR, and TCRdb holds only the in-frame ones, with some missing. V and J calls and clone size are those listed in that table; D and trimming were worked out from the DNA. The sample lists about 54,000 clones; 83% were seen once. Trimming removed 3 bases at V and 4 bases at J, with 13 bases between. The CDR3 extends over 14 amino acids. The germline V gene has CDR1 SGHRS and CDR2 YFSETQ. V is TRBV5-1 and J is TRBJ1-2; perhaps TRBD1 as D (5 bases). The receptor comes from a woman in her fifties or sixties with acute or convalescent COVID-19. Sequencing used peripheral blood. The CDR3 protein is CASSSSGGSYGYTF. CDR3 nucleotides: TGCGCCAGCAGCTCGTCCGGGGGATCCTATGGCTACACCTTC.